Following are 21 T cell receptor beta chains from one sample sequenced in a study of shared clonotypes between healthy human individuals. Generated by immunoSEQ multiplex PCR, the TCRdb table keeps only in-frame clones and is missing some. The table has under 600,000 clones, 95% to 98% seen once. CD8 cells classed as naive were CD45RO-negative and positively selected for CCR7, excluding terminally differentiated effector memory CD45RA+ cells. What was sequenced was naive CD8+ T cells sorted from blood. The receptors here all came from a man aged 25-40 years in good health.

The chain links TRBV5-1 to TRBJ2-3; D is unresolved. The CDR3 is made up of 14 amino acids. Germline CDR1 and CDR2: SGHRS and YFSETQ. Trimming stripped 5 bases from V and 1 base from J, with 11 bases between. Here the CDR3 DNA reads TGCGCCAGCAGTCCCCCTCAGGGCACAGATACGCAGTATTTT. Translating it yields CASSPPQGTDTQYF. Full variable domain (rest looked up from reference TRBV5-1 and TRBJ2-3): KAGVTQTPRYLIKTRGQQVTLSCSPISGHRSVSWYQQTPGQGLQFLFEYFSETQRNKGNFPGRFSGRQFSNSRSEMNVSTLELGDSALYLCASSPPQGTDTQYFGPGTRLTVL.

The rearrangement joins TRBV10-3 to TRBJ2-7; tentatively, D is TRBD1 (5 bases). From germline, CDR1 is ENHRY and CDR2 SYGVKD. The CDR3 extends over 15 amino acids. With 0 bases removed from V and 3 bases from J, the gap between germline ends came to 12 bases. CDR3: CAISESQTAIYEQYF. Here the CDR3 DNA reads TGTGCCATCAGTGAGTCGCAGACAGCAATCTACGAGCAGTACTTC.

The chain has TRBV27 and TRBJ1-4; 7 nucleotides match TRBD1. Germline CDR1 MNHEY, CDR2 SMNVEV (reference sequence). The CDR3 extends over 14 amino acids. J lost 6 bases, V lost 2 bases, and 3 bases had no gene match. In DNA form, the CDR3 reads TGTGCCAGCAGTTTACAGGGGGAGGATGAAAAACTGTTTTTT. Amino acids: CASSLQGEDEKLFF. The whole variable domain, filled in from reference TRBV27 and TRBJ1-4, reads EAQVTQNPRYLITVTGKKLTVTCSQNMNHEYMSWYRQDPGLGLRQIYYSMNVEVTDKGDVPEGYKVSRKEKRNFPLILESPSPNQTSLYFCASSLQGEDEKLFFGSGTQLSVL.

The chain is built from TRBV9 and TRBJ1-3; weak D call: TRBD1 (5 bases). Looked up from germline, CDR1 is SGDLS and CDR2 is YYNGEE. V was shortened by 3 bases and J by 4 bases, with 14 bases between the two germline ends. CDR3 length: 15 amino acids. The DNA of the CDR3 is TGTGCCAGCAGCGCCGAGGGGAAAGCCGGAAACACCATATATTTT. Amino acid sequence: CASSAEGKAGNTIYF.

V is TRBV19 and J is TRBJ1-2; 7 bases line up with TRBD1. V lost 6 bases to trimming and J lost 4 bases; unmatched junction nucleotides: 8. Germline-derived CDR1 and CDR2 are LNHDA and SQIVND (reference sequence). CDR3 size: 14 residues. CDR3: CASSTLDRVYGYTF. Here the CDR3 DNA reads TGTGCCAGTAGCACCCTCGACAGGGTCTATGGCTACACCTTC.

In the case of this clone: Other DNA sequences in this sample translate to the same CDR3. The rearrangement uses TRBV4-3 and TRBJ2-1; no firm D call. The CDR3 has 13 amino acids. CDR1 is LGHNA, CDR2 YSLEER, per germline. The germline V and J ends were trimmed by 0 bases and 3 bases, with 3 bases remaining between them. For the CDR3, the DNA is TGCGCCAGCAGCCAAGACGGCTACAATGAGCAGTTCTTC. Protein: CASSQDGYNEQFF.

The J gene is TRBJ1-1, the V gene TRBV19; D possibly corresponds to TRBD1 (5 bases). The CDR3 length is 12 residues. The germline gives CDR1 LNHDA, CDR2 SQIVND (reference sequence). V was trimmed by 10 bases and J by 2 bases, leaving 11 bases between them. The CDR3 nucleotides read TGTGCCACCTCAGGGTATAACACTGAAGCTTTCTTT. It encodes CATSGYNTEAFF.

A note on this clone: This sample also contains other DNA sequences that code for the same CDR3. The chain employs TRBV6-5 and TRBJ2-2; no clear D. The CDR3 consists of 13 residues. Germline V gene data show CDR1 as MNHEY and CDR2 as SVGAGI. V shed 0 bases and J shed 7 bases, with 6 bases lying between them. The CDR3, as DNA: TGTGCCAGCAGTTACTCGGATAGCGGGGAGCTGTTTTTT. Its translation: CASSYSDSGELFF.

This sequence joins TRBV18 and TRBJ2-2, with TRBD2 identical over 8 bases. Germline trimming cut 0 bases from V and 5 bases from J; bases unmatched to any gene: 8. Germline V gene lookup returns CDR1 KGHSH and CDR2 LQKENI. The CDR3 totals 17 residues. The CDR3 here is CASSPPPGRAPTGELFF. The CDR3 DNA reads TGTGCCAGCTCACCACCTCCCGGGAGGGCCCCGACCGGGGAGCTGTTTTTT. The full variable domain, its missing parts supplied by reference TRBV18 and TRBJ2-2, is NAGVMQNPRHLVRRRGQEARLRCSPMKGHSHVYWYRQLPEEGLKFMVYLQKENIIDESGMPKERFSAEFPKEGPSILRIQQVVRGDSAAYFCASSPPPGRAPTGELFFGEGSRLTVL.

Here the CDR3 reads CSVEDQTGAKPAQTANYGYTF. CDR3 sequence (DNA): TGCAGCGTTGAAGATCAGACAGGGGCCAAACCGGCCCAAACCGCTAACTATGGCTACACCTTC. This sequence joins TRBV29-1 and TRBJ1-2, with 8 nucleotides matching TRBD1. Germline assignment: CDR1 SQVTM and CDR2 ANQGSEA. V trimming: 0 bases; J trimming: 0 bases; junction bases outside the gene matches: 21. This CDR3 region has 21 residues.

The CDR3 region is CASSERSRRQPQHF. As DNA, the CDR3 is TGTGCCAGCAGTGAAAGATCAAGACGGCAGCCCCAGCATTTT. The chain joins TRBV6-1 to TRBJ1-5, with D unresolved. The CDR3 consists of 14 residues. The V gene lost 2 bases and the J gene lost 7 bases, with 12 bases spanning the gap. Germline values: CDR1 MNHNS, CDR2 SASEGT.

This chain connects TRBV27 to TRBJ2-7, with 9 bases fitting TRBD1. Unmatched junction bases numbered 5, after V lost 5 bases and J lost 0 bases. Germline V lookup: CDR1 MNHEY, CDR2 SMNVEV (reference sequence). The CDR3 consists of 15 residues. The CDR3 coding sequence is TGTGCCAGCAGTCCTGACAGGGGGAGCTCCTACGAGCAGTACTTC. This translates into CASSPDRGSSYEQYF.

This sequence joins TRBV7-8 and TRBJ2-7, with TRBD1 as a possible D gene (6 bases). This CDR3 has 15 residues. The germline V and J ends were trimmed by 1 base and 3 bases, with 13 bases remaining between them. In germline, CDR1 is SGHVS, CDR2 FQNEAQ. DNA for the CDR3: TGTGCCAGCAGCTTAGGGGCAGGGGTTCGCTACGAGCAGTACTTC. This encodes CASSLGAGVRYEQYF.

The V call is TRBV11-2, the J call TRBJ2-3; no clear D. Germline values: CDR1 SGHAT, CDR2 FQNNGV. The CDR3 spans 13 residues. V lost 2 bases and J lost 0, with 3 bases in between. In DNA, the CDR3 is TGTGCCAGCAGCTTATTGAGCACAGATACGCAGTATTTT. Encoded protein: CASSLLSTDTQYF.

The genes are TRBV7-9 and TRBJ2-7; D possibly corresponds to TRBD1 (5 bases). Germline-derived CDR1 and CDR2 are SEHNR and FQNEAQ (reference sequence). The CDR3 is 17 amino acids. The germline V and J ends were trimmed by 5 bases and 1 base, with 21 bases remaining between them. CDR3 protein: CASSPTPGNRISYEQYF. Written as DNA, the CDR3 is TGTGCCAGCAGCCCTACGCCAGGGAATCGGATTTCCTACGAGCAGTACTTC.

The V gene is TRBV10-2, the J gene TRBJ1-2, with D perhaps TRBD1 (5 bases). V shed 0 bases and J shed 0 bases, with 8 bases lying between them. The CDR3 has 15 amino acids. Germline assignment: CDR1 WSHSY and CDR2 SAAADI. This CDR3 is CASSESGPANYGYTF. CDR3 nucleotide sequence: TGCGCCAGCAGTGAGTCGGGACCGGCTAACTATGGCTACACCTTC.

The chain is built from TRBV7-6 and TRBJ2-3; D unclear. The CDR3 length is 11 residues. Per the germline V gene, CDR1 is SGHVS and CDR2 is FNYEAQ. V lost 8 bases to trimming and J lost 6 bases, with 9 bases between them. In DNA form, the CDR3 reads TGTGCCAGCTCCAGTTTGGATACGCAGTATTTT. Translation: CASSSLDTQYF.

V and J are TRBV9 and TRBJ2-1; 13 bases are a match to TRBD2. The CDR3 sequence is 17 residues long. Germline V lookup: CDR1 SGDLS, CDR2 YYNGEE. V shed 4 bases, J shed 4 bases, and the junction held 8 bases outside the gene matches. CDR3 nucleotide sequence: TGTGCCAGCAGCTTTACTAGCGGGAGGGCCGCGTACAATGAGCAGTTCTTC. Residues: CASSFTSGRAAYNEQFF.

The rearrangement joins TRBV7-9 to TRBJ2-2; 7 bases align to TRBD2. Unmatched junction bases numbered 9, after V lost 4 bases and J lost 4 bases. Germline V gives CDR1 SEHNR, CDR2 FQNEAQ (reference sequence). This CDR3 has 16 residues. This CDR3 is CASSSLGGLVTGELFF. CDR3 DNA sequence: TGTGCCAGCAGCTCTCTGGGAGGGCTTGTCACCGGGGAGCTGTTTTTT.

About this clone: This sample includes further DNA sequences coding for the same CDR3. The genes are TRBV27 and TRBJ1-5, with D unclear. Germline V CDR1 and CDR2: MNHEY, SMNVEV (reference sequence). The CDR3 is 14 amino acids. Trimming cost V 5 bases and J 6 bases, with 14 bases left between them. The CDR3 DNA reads TGTGCCAGCAGTCCCGGACGGGAGCGTCAGCCCCAGCATTTT. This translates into CASSPGRERQPQHF.

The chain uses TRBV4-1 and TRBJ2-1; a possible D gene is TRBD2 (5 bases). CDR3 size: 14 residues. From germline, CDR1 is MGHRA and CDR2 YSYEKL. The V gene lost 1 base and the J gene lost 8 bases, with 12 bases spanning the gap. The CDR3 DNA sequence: TGCGCCAGCAGCCAAGGGGTGGCGAGGGATGAGCAGTTCTTC. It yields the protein CASSQGVARDEQFF.